This record covers a single TCR beta chain. The sample originates from a study of cytomegalovirus exposure and HLA in healthy donors. 13 Jbeta primers and 60 Vbeta primers were used for the PCR. Assay: immunoSEQ multiplex PCR; the TCRdb copy retains only in-frame clones and omits some. The sample yields roughly 150,000 clones, roughly 80% seen once. V lost 3 bases to trimming and J lost 0 bases; unmatched junction nucleotides: 7. The CDR3 totals 17 residues. Germline CDR1 and CDR2: KGHSH and LQKENI. Sequencing was done on a sample of PBMCs. The sequence derives from a male donor in good health and CMV-seronegative. The rearrangement joins TRBV18 to TRBJ2-7, with TRBD2 matching 11 bases. The CDR3 DNA follows: TGTGCCAGCTCACCCAATCCGACTAGCGGGGCCTCCTACGAGCAGTACTTC. It specifies CASSPNPTSGASYEQYF.